The source of this TCR beta chain is a study of OX40 agonist ivuxolimab in advanced cancers. Broadly, across the study: The costimulatory receptor OX40 (CD134) was targeted by ivuxolimab, a fully human IgG2 agonistic monoclonal antibody. Intravenous ivuxolimab was administered to patients every 2 weeks at six dose levels: 0.01, 0.1, 0.3, 1.5, 3 and 10 mg/kg. Of the approximately 54 patients in dose escalation, about 20 had hepatocellular carcinoma, some 15 had melanoma, 9 had renal cell carcinoma and 9 had head and neck cancer. A male proportion of roughly 85% and a mean age of approximately 62 years, ranging from roughly 23 to 90, were recorded for the dose-escalation cohort. Patients were allowed to have had prior anti-PD-1, anti-PD-L1 or anti-CTLA-4 therapy, and approximately 40% of the dose-escalation patients had previously received checkpoint inhibitors. Partial responses occurred in three dose-escalation patients, of whom one had hepatocellular carcinoma and two had cutaneous melanoma. The purpose of peripheral TCRbeta sequencing was to test whether ivuxolimab changed TCR sequence diversity and led to clonal T-cell expansion. The paper reports the monotherapy dose-escalation portion (N of about 50 patients) of the phase I ivuxolimab trial.

The trial excluded patients who had a history of autoimmune disease or who were on systemic immunosuppression. Peripheral blood for TCR sequencing was collected from all dose cohorts at baseline, on cycle 4 day 1, and on cycle 7 day 1. The samples were drawn from a first-in-human, open-label, multicenter phase I dose-escalation trial of ivuxolimab. Adults with locally advanced or metastatic head and neck squamous cell, hepatocellular, melanoma or renal cell carcinoma were enrolled in the trial. Before TCR sequencing, CD4+ T cells and CD8+ T cells from peripheral blood were sorted into separate populations. General findings and caveats noted by the study authors: At doses of 0.1 to 3.0 mg/kg, clonal expansion of both CD4+ and CD8+ blood T cells was observed from baseline to week 6. Which antigens the clonally expanded peripheral T cells were specific for was not determined. Low levels of normalized T-cell clonal expansion were also seen in some patients who did not respond. In the 0.1-3.0 mg/kg groups, partial responders were among the patients with the lowest normalized peripheral clonal expansion, particularly in CD8+ T cells. After ivuxolimab, CD8+ T cells had more expanded clones than CD4+ T cells on average.

For sequencing of the TCRbeta CDR3 region, genomic DNA was extracted from the sorted cells. The immunoSEQ Assay was used to sequence the TCRbeta CDR3 regions. The clones in this table, taken by TCRdb from immuneACCESS, are in-frame only. Not every clone is retained; where verified, under half of the shortfall comes from an unresolved V gene, and the cause of the rest is unknown. Here the sample has about 46,000 clones; about 91% occur a single time. In total, the top ten clones hold over 4.5% of the sample. Of note for this clone: Its cognate antigen has yet to be identified. No much larger clone exists at a distance of one base, and base qualities are not known.

V is pared back by 7 bases and J by 0 bases, with 15 bases lying between the germline termini. Inclusive of the bounding cysteine and phenylalanine, the CDR3 is 16 residues long. Only the CDR3 DNA is retained, 48 bases long and in frame from the first base. CDR1 LNHDA and CDR2 SQIVND were looked up in the germline V gene (reference sequence). The sample was CD4+ or CD8+ T cells sorted from blood, taken in a trial of the OX40 agonist ivuxolimab. The sequence is built from TRBV19 and TRBJ2-2; TRBD2 is a weak D gene call, 5 bases matching. The source of this sequence is an adult with an advanced solid tumor such as melanoma, head and neck, liver or kidney cancer. The nucleotide sequence reads as follows: TGTGCCAGTAAGCGGATCGTCGCCGCGAACACCGGGGAGCTGTTTTTT. Translated, this is CASKRIVAANTGELFF.